This T cell receptor (beta chain) was recovered during a study of blood T cell repertoires in COVID-19. At the level of the study: Donors in the United States, Italy and Spain gave samples during acute or convalescent COVID-19. T cells, B-cell-depleted T cells, or PBMCs supplied cDNA or gDNA.

Measured with immunoSEQ multiplex PCR; TCRdb has only the in-frame clones, and not every one. This sample has tens of thousands of clones; approximately 87% occur once, and the top ten carry 10% to 15%. The germline V gene encodes CDR1 SNHLY and CDR2 FYNNEI. This CDR3 is built from 21 residues. V lost 6 bases to trimming and J lost 0 bases; unmatched junction nucleotides: 22. Sequences were obtained from peripheral blood. The rearrangement joins TRBV2 to TRBJ2-3, with 9 bases that match TRBD2. The origin of this receptor is a human donor in a cohort sampled during active COVID-19. The CDR3 nucleotides read TGTGCCAGCAGCCCCGGGAGGACTAGCGCCAAGCTTGACCTTAGCACAGATACGCAGTATTTT. Its translation: CASSPGRTSAKLDLSTDTQYF.